These 21 T cell receptor beta chains came from one sample sequenced in a study of lymphopenia after photon versus proton radiotherapy. The repertoire was sequenced with immunoSEQ multiplex PCR; TCRdb's copy has only in-frame clones and lacks some. Counted here are about 26,000 clones, over 80% occurring once; the ten biggest clones make up under 4.5%. Sequencing was performed on peripheral blood, taken from a patient treated with photon-based radiotherapy. These receptor sequences come from a woman aged 45 to 65 with pancreatic cancer.

This clone was found a few times. The chain employs TRBV5-4 and TRBJ1-2; unclear D gene. Germline V gene lookup returns CDR1 SGHNT and CDR2 YYREEE (reference sequence). The length of the CDR3 is 15 residues. The V gene lost 1 base and the J gene lost 5 bases, with 15 bases spanning the gap. CDR3: CASSLREGIRYGYTF. The CDR3 nucleotides are TGTGCCAGCAGCTTGAGGGAGGGAATAAGATATGGCTACACCTTC.

In its sample, this clone was seen a few times. The V call is TRBV4-1, the J call TRBJ2-7; D gene uncertain. V was shortened by 2 bases and J by 2 bases, with 7 bases between the two germline ends. The germline V gene has CDR1 MGHRA and CDR2 YSYEKL. The CDR3 loop spans 13 amino acids. The DNA for the CDR3 is TGCGCCAGCAGCCAATCGGGTCCCTACGAGCAGTACTTC. Its protein product is CASSQSGPYEQYF.

In this sample, this clone turned up a few times. The V and J genes are TRBV13 and TRBJ1-2, with no clear D. CDR3 size: 13 residues. Germline loops: CDR1 PRHDT, CDR2 FYEKMQ (reference sequence). Trimming took off 6 bases at V and 1 base at J, with 9 bases between the two ends. In DNA, the CDR3 is TGTGCCAGCAGTTCCGACTTTAACTATGGCTACACCTTC. Translation: CASSSDFNYGYTF.

J is TRBJ2-7 and V is TRBV6-5, with 9 bases matching TRBD1. The junction had 5 bases not matched to a gene; V was cut back by 6 bases and J by 2 bases. The CDR3 covers 14 residues. Germline CDR1 and CDR2: MNHEY and SVGAGI. CDR3 protein: CASRAGTGTYEQYF. The CDR3, as DNA: TGTGCCAGCAGGGCCGGGACAGGGACCTACGAGCAGTACTTC.

CDR3: CASSLRRERAKNIQYF. The CDR3 DNA sequence: TGTGCCAGTAGTCTCCGCAGGGAGAGGGCCAAAAACATTCAGTACTTC. The chain joins TRBV19 to TRBJ2-4; D is possibly TRBD1 or TRBD2 (5 bases each). CDR1 LNHDA and CDR2 SQIVND come from the germline V gene (reference sequence). Trimming took off 5 bases at V and 1 base at J, with 15 bases between the two ends. This CDR3 has 16 residues.

The chain joins TRBV2 to TRBJ2-1, with 15 bases matching TRBD2. Germline CDR1 SNHLY, CDR2 FYNNEI. The length of the CDR3 is 15 residues. Trimming cost V 6 bases and J 7 bases; bases outside gene matches: 4. The CDR3 sequence: CASSGLAGGPNEQFF. DNA for the CDR3: TGTGCCAGCAGCGGACTAGCGGGAGGGCCAAATGAGCAGTTCTTC.

The chain has TRBV19 and TRBJ2-7; D not certain. Germline assignment: CDR1 LNHDA and CDR2 SQIVND (reference sequence). The V end lost 6 bases, the J end lost 7 bases, and 10 bases lay between the germline ends. This CDR3 is built from 11 residues. The CDR3, as DNA: TGTGCCAGTAGCCAAGGGTGGGAGCAGTACTTC. It yields the protein CASSQGWEQYF.

This rearrangement joins TRBV18 to TRBJ2-1; the match to TRBD2 covers 11 bases. Germline loops: CDR1 KGHSH, CDR2 LQKENI. The ends lost 1 base at V and 4 bases at J; junction bases unmatched: 3. The CDR3 loop spans 16 amino acids. The CDR3 DNA follows: TGTGCCAGCTCACCACAGGCTAGCGGGGGGTACAATGAGCAGTTCTTC. It translates to CASSPQASGGYNEQFF.

This clone was seen a single time. The gene calls are TRBV7-2 and TRBJ1-5, with D possibly TRBD1 on 6 matching bases. Germline assignment: CDR1 SGHTA and CDR2 FQGNSA. This CDR3 is built from 15 residues. V was pared by 2 bases and J by 6 bases, with 14 bases between. The CDR3 is CASSLRGASSQPQHF. The CDR3 nucleotides read TGTGCCAGCAGCTTACGGGGGGCTAGTAGTCAGCCCCAGCATTTT.

The J gene is TRBJ1-5, the V gene TRBV15; D not resolved. V gave up 1 base and J gave up 1 base, with 8 bases separating them. CDR1 is LNHNV and CDR2 is YYDKDF in the germline V gene (reference sequence). The CDR3 has 15 amino acids. The CDR3 DNA is TGTGCCACCAGCAGAGGGCTTGTCAGCAATCAGCCCCAGCATTTT. Protein: CATSRGLVSNQPQHF.

The V gene is TRBV6-5, the J gene TRBJ2-5; D is unclear. CDR3 size: 11 residues. Germline CDR1 is MNHEY and CDR2 is SVGAGI. V lost 4 bases and J lost 5, with 5 bases in between. The CDR3 DNA sequence: TGTGCCAGCAGTTTACTCGAGACCCAGTACTTC. Encoded protein: CASSLLETQYF.

This chain uses TRBV5-1 with TRBJ2-1; tentative D call: TRBD2 (5 bases). The CDR3 loop spans 15 amino acids. The V and J ends lost 0 bases and 6 bases respectively, with 13 bases between them. Germline V gives CDR1 SGHRS, CDR2 YFSETQ. The CDR3 DNA sequence: TGCGCCAGCAGCTTGGAGGGAGCACCCTCCAATGAGCAGTTCTTC. This translates into CASSLEGAPSNEQFF.

This clone showed up just once. In DNA, the CDR3 is TGTGCCAGCAGCTTAGCGCCGGGGCGAGGGGGGACCCAGTACTTC. As protein: CASSLAPGRGGTQYF. The V call is TRBV7-6, the J call TRBJ2-5, with D possibly being TRBD1 (6 bases). Trimming took 0 bases from V and 7 from J, leaving 15 bases between them. Germline V lookup: CDR1 SGHVS, CDR2 FNYEAQ. This CDR3 contains 15 residues.

This clone appeared a few times. The chain links TRBV2 to TRBJ2-1; D may be TRBD1 (5 bases). Trimming pared 2 bases from V and 8 bases from J, leaving 16 bases between. In germline, CDR1 is SNHLY, CDR2 FYNNEI. CDR3 size: 15 residues. As DNA, the CDR3 is TGTGCCAGCAGTGAATCCCAGGGCTCGGGTGATGAGCAGTTCTTC. Encoded protein: CASSESQGSGDEQFF.

This chain uses TRBV30 with TRBJ1-1; D is unresolved. Trimming took 3 bases from V and 1 from J, leaving 12 bases between them. Germline CDR1 GTSNPN, CDR2 SVGIG (reference sequence). The CDR3 has 14 residues. The CDR3 is CAWSLFRTNTEAFF. CDR3 sequence (DNA): TGTGCCTGGAGCCTTTTCAGGACGAACACTGAAGCTTTCTTT. Full variable domain (missing parts from reference TRBV30 and TRBJ1-1): SQTIHQWPATLVQPVGSPLSLECTVEGTSNPNLYWYRQAAGRGLQLLFYSVGIGQISSEVPQNLSASRPQDRQFILSSKKLLLSDSGFYLCAWSLFRTNTEAFFGQGTRLTVV.

J is TRBJ2-1 and V is TRBV11-3; D is unresolved. Germline V lookup: CDR1 SGHNT, CDR2 YENEEA. The CDR3 covers 15 residues. With 3 bases removed from V and 0 bases from J, the gap between germline ends came to 9 bases. In DNA form, the CDR3 reads TGTGCCAGCAGCTTTCATGAAAGCTCCTACAATGAGCAGTTCTTC. This codes for CASSFHESSYNEQFF.

The chain carries TRBV5-6 and TRBJ2-3, with 8 bases matching TRBD1. Germline-derived CDR1 and CDR2 are SGHDT and YYEEEE. The CDR3 totals 16 residues. J gave up 5 bases and V 0 bases, and 8 bases lay outside the gene matches. CDR3 sequence reads: CASSLGWTGILDTQYF. The CDR3 DNA reads TGTGCCAGCAGCTTGGGGTGGACAGGGATATTAGATACGCAGTATTTT. Based on the CDR3 plus reference TRBV5-6 and TRBJ2-3, the full variable domain is DAGVTQSPTHLIKTRGQQVTLRCSPKSGHDTVSWYQQALGQGPQFIFQYYEEEERQRGNFPDRFSGHQFPNYSSELNVNALLLGDSALYLCASSLGWTGILDTQYFGPGTRLTVL.

V and J are TRBV7-2 and TRBJ1-3; D might be TRBD1 (5 bases). The germline CDR1 and CDR2 sequences are SGHTA and FQGNSA. Trimming removed 6 bases at V and 2 bases at J, with 11 bases between. This CDR3 contains 14 residues. Written as DNA, the CDR3 is TGTGCCAGCAGTCGAAGGGGACCTGGAAACACCATATATTTT. Translating it yields CASSRRGPGNTIYF.

This sequence joins TRBV3-2 and TRBJ2-4. TRBV3-2 is a pseudogene. The CDR3 loop spans 9 amino acids. The CDR3 region is CASTPIQYF. DNA of the CDR3: TGTGCCAGCACGCCCATTCAGTACTTC.

The V call is TRBV5-4, the J call TRBJ1-2; no reliable D call. V dropped 0 bases and J dropped 0 bases, with 12 bases sitting between them. Germline V CDR1 and CDR2: SGHNT, YYREEE (reference sequence). CDR3 size: 16 residues. CDR3: CASSLGSANANYGYTF. The CDR3 coding sequence is TGTGCCAGCAGCTTGGGCTCGGCCAACGCTAACTATGGCTACACCTTC.

V is TRBV4-3 and J is TRBJ1-4; D may be TRBD1 (5 bases). The CDR3 is 18 residues long. Trimming took off 1 base at V and 7 bases at J, with 22 bases between the two ends. CDR1 is LGHNA and CDR2 is YSLEER in the germline V gene. CDR3 nucleotides: TGCGCCAGCAGCCAAGTGGGATTTATGGGGACCTTCCTTGAAAAACTGTTTTTT. Translated, it gives CASSQVGFMGTFLEKLFF.